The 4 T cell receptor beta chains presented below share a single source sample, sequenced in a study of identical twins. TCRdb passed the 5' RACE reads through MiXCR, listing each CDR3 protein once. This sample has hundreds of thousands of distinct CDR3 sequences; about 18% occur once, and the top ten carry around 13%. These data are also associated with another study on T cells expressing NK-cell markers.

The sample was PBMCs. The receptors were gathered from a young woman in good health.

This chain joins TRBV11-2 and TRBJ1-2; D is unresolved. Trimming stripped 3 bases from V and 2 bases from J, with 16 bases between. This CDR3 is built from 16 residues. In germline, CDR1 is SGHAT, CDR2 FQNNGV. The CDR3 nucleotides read TGTGCCAGCAGCTTCTCGGCGGGCGAATTCAACTATGGCTACACCTTC. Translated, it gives CASSFSAGEFNYGYTF. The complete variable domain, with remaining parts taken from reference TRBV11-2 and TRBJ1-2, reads EAGVAQSPRYKIIEKRQSVAFWCNPISGHATLYWYQQILGQGPKLLIQFQNNGVVDDSQLPKDRFSAERLKGVDSTLKIQPAKLEDSAVYLCASSFSAGEFNYGYTFGSGTRLTVV.

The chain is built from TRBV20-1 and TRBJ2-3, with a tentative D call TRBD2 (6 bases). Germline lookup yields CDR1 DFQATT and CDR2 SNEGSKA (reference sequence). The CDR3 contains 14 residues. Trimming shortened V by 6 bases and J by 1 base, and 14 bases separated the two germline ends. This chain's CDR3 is CSAELGLGTDTQYF. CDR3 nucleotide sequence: TGCAGTGCCGAACTGGGACTCGGCACAGATACGCAGTATTTT.

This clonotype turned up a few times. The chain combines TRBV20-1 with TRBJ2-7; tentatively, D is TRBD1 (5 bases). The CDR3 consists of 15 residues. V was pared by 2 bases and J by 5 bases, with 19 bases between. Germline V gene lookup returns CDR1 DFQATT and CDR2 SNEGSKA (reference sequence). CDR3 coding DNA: TGCAGTGCTAGACCAAGTGTGCTGAAGGGGAACGAGCAGTACTTC. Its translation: CSARPSVLKGNEQYF.

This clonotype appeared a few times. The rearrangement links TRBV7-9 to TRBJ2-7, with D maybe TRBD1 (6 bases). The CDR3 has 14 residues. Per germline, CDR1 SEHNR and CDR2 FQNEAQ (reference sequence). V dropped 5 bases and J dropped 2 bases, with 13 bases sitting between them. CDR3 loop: CASSPQGLTYEQYF. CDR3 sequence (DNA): TGTGCCAGCAGCCCTCAGGGGTTAACCTACGAGCAGTACTTC.